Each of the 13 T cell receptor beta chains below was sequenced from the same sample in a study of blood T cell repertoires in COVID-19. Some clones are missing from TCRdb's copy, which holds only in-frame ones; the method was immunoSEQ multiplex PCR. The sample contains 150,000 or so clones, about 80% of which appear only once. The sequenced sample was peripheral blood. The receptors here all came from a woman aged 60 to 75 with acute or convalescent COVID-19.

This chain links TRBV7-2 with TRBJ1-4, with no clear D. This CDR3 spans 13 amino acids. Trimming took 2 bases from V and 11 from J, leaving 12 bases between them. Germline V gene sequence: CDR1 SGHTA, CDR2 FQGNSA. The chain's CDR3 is CASSLPPSSKLFF. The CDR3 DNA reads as TGTGCCAGCAGCTTACCGCCCTCCAGTAAACTGTTTTTT.

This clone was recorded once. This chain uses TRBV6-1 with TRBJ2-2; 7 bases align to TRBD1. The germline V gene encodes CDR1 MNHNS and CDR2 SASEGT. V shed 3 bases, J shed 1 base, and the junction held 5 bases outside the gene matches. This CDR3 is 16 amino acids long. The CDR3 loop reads CASSDFGTENTGELFF. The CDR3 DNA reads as TGTGCCAGCAGTGATTTTGGGACAGAGAACACCGGGGAGCTGTTTTTT.

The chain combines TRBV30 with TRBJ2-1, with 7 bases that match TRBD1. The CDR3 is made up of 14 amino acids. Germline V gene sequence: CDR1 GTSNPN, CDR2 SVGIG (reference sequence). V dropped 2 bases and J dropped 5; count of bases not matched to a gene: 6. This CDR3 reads CAWSPWDRNNEQFF. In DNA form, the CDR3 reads TGTGCCTGGAGTCCCTGGGACAGAAACAATGAGCAGTTCTTC. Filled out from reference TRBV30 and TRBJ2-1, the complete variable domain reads SQTIHQWPATLVQPVGSPLSLECTVEGTSNPNLYWYRQAAGRGLQLLFYSVGIGQISSEVPQNLSASRPQDRQFILSSKKLLLSDSGFYLCAWSPWDRNNEQFFGPGTRLTVL.

CDR3 sequence (DNA): TGTGCCAGGGGAGAGGGGGAGACCCGCACAGATACGCAGTATTTT. It yields the protein CARGEGETRTDTQYF. The chain couples TRBV2 to TRBJ2-3; tentative D call: TRBD1 (6 bases). The germline V gene has CDR1 SNHLY and CDR2 FYNNEI. V was clipped by 9 bases and J by 1 base, with 17 bases between them. The CDR3 consists of 15 residues.

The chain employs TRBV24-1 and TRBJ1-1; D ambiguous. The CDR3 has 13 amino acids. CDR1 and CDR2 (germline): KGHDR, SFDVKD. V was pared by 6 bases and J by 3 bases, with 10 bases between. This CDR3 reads CATSPGSDTEAFF. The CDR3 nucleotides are TGTGCCACCAGTCCGGGTTCGGACACTGAAGCTTTCTTT.

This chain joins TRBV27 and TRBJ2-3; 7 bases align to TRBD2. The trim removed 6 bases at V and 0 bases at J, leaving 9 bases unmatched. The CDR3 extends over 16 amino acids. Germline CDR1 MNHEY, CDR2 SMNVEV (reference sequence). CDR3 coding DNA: TGTGCCAGCAGCCCCCAAATAGCGGGTAGCACAGATACGCAGTATTTT. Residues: CASSPQIAGSTDTQYF.

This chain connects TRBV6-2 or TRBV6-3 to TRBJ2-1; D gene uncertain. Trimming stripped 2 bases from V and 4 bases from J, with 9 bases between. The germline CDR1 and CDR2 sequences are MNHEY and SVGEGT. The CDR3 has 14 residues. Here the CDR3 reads CASSYVAAYNEQFF. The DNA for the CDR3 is TGTGCCAGCAGTTACGTTGCTGCGTACAATGAGCAGTTCTTC.

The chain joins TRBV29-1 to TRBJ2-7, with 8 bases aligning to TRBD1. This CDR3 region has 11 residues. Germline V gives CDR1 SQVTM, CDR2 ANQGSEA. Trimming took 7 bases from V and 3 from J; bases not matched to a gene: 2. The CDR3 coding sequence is TGCAGCGGGGGACAGGTCTACGAGCAGTACTTC. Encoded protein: CSGGQVYEQYF.

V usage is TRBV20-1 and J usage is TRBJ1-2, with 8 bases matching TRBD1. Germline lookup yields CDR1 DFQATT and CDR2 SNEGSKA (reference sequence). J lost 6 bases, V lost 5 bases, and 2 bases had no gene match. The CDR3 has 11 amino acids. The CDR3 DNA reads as TGCAGTGCTGAGGACAGGGATGGCTACACCTTC. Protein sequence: CSAEDRDGYTF.

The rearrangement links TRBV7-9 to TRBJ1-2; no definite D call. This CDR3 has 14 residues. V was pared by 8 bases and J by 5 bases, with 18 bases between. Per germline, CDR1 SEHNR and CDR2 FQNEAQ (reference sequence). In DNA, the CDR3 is TGTGCCAGCTCCTCTCCTCCTGGGCCTTATGGCTACACCTTC. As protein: CASSSPPGPYGYTF. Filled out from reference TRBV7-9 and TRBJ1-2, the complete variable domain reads DTGVSQNPRHKITKRGQNVTFRCDPISEHNRLYWYRQTLGQGPEFLTYFQNEAQLEKSRLLSDRFSAERPKGSFSTLEIQRTEQGDSAMYLCASSSPPGPYGYTFGSGTRLTVV.

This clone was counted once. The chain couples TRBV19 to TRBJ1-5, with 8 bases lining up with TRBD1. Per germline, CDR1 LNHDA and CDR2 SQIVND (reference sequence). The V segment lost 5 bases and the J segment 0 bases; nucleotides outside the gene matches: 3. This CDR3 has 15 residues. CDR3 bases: TGTGCCAGTAGTCGGACAGGGTATAGCAATCAGCCCCAGCATTTT. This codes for CASSRTGYSNQPQHF. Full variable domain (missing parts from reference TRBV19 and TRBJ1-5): DGGITQSPKYLFRKEGQNVTLSCEQNLNHDAMYWYRQDPGQGLRLIYYSQIVNDFQKGDIAEGYSVSREKKESFPLTVTSAQKNPTAFYLCASSRTGYSNQPQHFGDGTRLSIL.

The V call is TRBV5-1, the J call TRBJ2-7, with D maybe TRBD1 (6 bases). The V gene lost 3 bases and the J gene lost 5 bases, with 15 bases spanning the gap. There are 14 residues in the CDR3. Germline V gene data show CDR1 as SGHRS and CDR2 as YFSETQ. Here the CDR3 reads CASSSPGHGDEQYF. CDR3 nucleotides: TGCGCCAGCAGCTCACCGGGACATGGGGACGAGCAGTACTTC.

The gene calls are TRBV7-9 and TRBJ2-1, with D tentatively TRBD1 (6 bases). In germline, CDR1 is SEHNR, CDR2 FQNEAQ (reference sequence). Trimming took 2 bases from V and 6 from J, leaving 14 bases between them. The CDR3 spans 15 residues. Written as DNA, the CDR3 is TGTGCCAGCAGCTTACTTAGTAGAGGGGGCAATGAGCAGTTCTTC. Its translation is CASSLLSRGGNEQFF.